The entry that follows covers one T cell receptor beta chain sequence. Its antigen has not been determined. No base quality values were provided; no much bigger clone lies one nucleotide off. The library was obtained by 5' RACE. The instrument was an Illumina Genome Analyzer IIx. To prepare the RNA-based TCR cDNA libraries, a previously described protocol was followed, with several modifications. To prevent cross-contamination, sample-specific barcodes were introduced on both ends of each TCR cDNA library during cDNA synthesis and amplification. Turning to the authors' computational methods: Each library contained 2.2 to 3.6 million CDR3-containing reads, and somewhere between about 95,000 and nearly 550,000 clonotypes were identified for each individual. Reads carrying improper barcode index combinations were removed, after which the MiTCR software was used to build a cloneset for each library. While assembling CDR3 clonotypes, MiTCR corrected PCR and sequencing errors and either filtered or rescued low-quality reads. Artificial out-of-frame clonotypes were removed by being mapped to in-frame sequences, with one indel in the CDR3 allowed. Similarity of V and J gene usage between donors was measured as Jensen-Shannon divergence divided by mean entropy. TCRdb trimmed public reads at Q25 via fastp, called clones via MiXCR and kept in-frame beta chains. CDR3 protein duplicates are merged, each entry listing the most common genes and DNA. None of the V and J calls come from the authors' own analysis; TCRdb made them. The sample contains around 380,000 distinct CDR3 sequences, over 25% of them found a single time. Of the sample, 5.5% to 6.5% is held by the ten largest clones.

This sample stems from a study of identical twins' blood T cells (dated by TCRdb to 2013 to 2014). About the study as a whole: Roughly 50 million Illumina reads were obtained across approximately twelve libraries, comprising six alpha-chain and six beta-chain libraries. TCR alpha and beta chain repertoires of three pairs of monozygous twins were compared using next-generation sequencing to assess genetic influence on repertoire formation.

Study-wide conclusions, independent of this receptor: Among the most abundant TCRbeta clonotypes, every donor shared more CDR3 sequences with her own twin than with unrelated donors. The proposed role of the TCRalpha J segment in MHC recognition during thymic selection was stated to require validation by independent studies. The number of shared CDR3 clonotypes between two donors was mainly determined by the product of their cloneset sizes, and twins did not clearly deviate from this trend. Because the twins were reared together, environmental influences could not be excluded as an explanation for twin similarity. V gene usage, even among non-selected out-of-frame TCRbeta clonotypes, was reported to be markedly more similar within twin pairs than between unrelated donors.

Six healthy women forming three monozygous twin pairs were used as donors. All three twin pairs had been reared together and were thought likely to have met the same infectious agents and vaccines. RNA was isolated from peripheral blood mononuclear cells and used to prepare TCR cDNA libraries. The sample consisted of PBMCs. The origin of this receptor is a woman aged 18-49 years in good health.

The CDR3: CSARGGPGTQYF. The nucleotide sequence reads as follows: TGCAGTGCTAGAGGCGGACCGGGGACGCAGTATTTT. The rearrangement joined TRBV20-1 to TRBJ2-3; possibly the D gene is TRBD2, per 5 matching bases. The CDR3 starts with the cysteine, ends with the phenylalanine, and has 12 residues. Here the CDR3 DNA is all that survives: 36 bases in frame from base 1. Relative to germline, V is 1 base shorter and J is 9 bases shorter, with 11 bases between their ends. CDR1 DFQATT and CDR2 SNEGSKA are derived from the germline V gene (reference sequence).